This TCR beta chain originates from a study of T cell repertoires in urothelial bladder cancer (dated by TCRdb to about 2019). Describing the broader study: Of the roughly 12 resected lesions, three were clinically staged as cT0, three as cTa, three as cT1 and three as cT2 or greater. TCR repertoire clonality in bladder tumors was compared with TCR repertoire clonality in benign bladder inflammation. About a dozen resected bladder lesions, made up of urothelial carcinoma (UC+) and benign (UC-) specimens, were studied. About eleven patients who had bladder lesions and were undergoing transurethral resection were prospectively identified. What the research found in general, with its limitations: In carcinoma specimens a single T-cell clone made up as much as 17% of infiltrating lymphocytes, compared with 2% to 2.5% in benign specimens. A median tumor infiltrating lymphocyte percentage of roughly 2.2% was observed in carcinoma specimens, compared with more than 10% in benign specimens. Urothelial carcinoma specimens had a median of approximately 5,800 T cells, fewer than the median of roughly 25,000 seen in benign specimens.

At transurethral resection, specimens of the bladder lesions were collected and then stored at -80C. DNA was isolated from bladder specimens obtained during transurethral resection. Comments on this clone: The specificity of this receptor is unknown. It has no much larger one-base neighbor in the sample; base qualities were not kept.

The TCR beta chain CDR3 region was sequenced with the immunoSEQ assay. For the original study's pipeline: For each specimen, T-cell fraction, clonal dominance and maximum TCR clone frequency were calculated. Sourced from immuneACCESS, this table was stored by TCRdb with only in-frame sequences that have V and J called. A share of the clones is absent; for the studies checked, an unresolved V gene accounts for under half, and the remainder has no known explanation. The V and J calls and clone size were taken over from that table, and D and trimming were inferred from the DNA. This sample lists several thousand clones; roughly 50% were detected once. The top ten clones comprise 25% to 40% of the sample. CDR1 SGHDT and CDR2 YYEEEE were looked up in the germline V gene. V was cut back by 4 bases and J by 5 bases, leaving a gap of 9 bases between them. The CDR3 has 13 amino acids, counting the end cysteine and phenylalanine. Kept here is only the CDR3 DNA, which spans 39 bases and is read in frame from base 1.

Sequencing used tumor-infiltrating cells from bladder cancer. In this chain, TRBV5-6 is recombined with TRBJ2-2; no confident D gene assignment can be made. This receptor was identified in a human donor with urothelial carcinoma. The CDR3 amino acid sequence is: CASSPRNTGELFF. The nucleotide sequence reads TGTGCCAGCAGCCCCAGGAATACCGGGGAGCTGTTTTTT.